Sequencing of this T cell receptor beta chain was carried out in a study of T cells in Graves' hyperthyroidism and ophthalmopathy. Study results and limitations: In validation, the model predicted ophthalmopathy. These predictions came a median roughly 6.5 months before onset. Most thyroid clonotypes expanded above 0.001 were also detected in blood. Separation of ophthalmopathy from stable hyperthyroidism was achieved by a 13 V-J model.

This clonotype has a count of ten or more. The target antigen is unknown. RNA transcripts were the template for amplifying TCR beta CDR3 regions. TCR CDR3 underwent first-round RT-PCR with the HTBI primer set. From the multiplex PCR reads, TCRdb called clonotypes with MiXCR, one entry per CDR3 protein. The sample carries a few hundred thousand distinct CDR3 sequences, approximately 14% recorded once. The CDR3 runs 16 residues. CDR1 is SGDLS and CDR2 is YYNGEE in the germline V gene. V was clipped by 4 bases and J by 0 bases, with 14 bases between them. Sequenced material: blood. The chain links TRBV9 to TRBJ2-1, with D possibly TRBD2 on 6 matching bases. The receptor was derived from a woman aged 30 to 39 with Graves' hyperthyroidism. CDR3 in amino acids: CASSKTGEVSYNEQFF. The CDR3 nucleotides are TGTGCCAGCAGCAAAACCGGGGAGGTCTCCTACAATGAGCAGTTCTTC.